Shown below are 25 T cell receptor beta chains from a single sample sequenced in a study of T-cell reconstitution after alpha-beta-depleted transplantation in children (TCRdb year 2016). The sample's treatment or condition label, in plain terms: allogeneic hematopoietic cell transplantation with graft depleted of TCRalphabeta T cells and CD19 B cells. The library was produced with PCR. Sequencing used an Illumina HiSeq 2500. TCR library preparation used molecular barcoding, with unique molecular identifiers applied to normalize quantification of the TCRbeta repertoire. TCRdb reran the public reads through fastp at Q25 and MiXCR, keeping productive beta chains. Each record represents a unique CDR3 protein, reported with the most common genes and DNA among its rows. The sample table holds 600,000 or so distinct CDR3 sequences, of which 23% were seen once. The ten largest clones take up approximately 14% of the sample.

The source was PBMCs, mostly from graft donor cells, collected 360 days after TCRalphabeta/CD19-depleted stem cell transplant. These receptors all come from a boy under two years old who had a stem cell transplant for acute myeloid leukemia, so the T cells may come from the graft donor.

The J gene is TRBJ2-2, the V gene TRBV12-3 or TRBV12-4, with a tentative D call TRBD1 (5 bases). The CDR3 has 15 amino acids. V gave up 7 bases and J gave up 3 bases, with 15 bases separating them. The CDR3 spells CASNAQGVDTGELFF. As DNA, the CDR3 is TGTGCCAGCAACGCGCAGGGTGTGGACACCGGGGAGCTGTTTTTT.

A few counts support this clonotype. The V call is TRBV10-3, the J call TRBJ2-1; D is ambiguous. V dropped 0 bases and J dropped 2 bases, with 11 bases sitting between them. CDR1 is ENHRY, CDR2 SYGVKD, per germline. This CDR3 contains 16 residues. In nucleotides, the CDR3 is TGTGCCATCAGTGAGTCAGAGGATCCTCCCTACAATGAGCAGTTCTTC. Protein product: CAISESEDPPYNEQFF.

The DNA of the CDR3 is TGCAGTGCTAGGCTACAGGGTGGGTACACTGAAGCTTTCTTT. Its translation is CSARLQGGYTEAFF. This rearrangement joins TRBV20-1 to TRBJ1-1; D might be TRBD1 (6 bases). Germline V gene lookup returns CDR1 DFQATT and CDR2 SNEGSKA (reference sequence). Trimming removed 3 bases from V and 3 bases from J, with 14 bases in between. The CDR3 is 14 residues long.

This clonotype was seen repeatedly, ten times or more. This chain uses TRBV7-2 with TRBJ2-1; TRBD2 matches at 8 bases. Germline values: CDR1 SGHTA, CDR2 FQGNSA. This CDR3 has 15 residues. The ends lost 2 bases at V and 2 bases at J; junction bases unmatched: 2. The CDR3: CASSLHGGAYNEQFF. For the CDR3, the DNA is TGTGCCAGCAGCTTACACGGGGGGGCCTACAATGAGCAGTTCTTC.

The rearrangement links TRBV7-8 to TRBJ1-4; 9 nucleotides line up with TRBD1. This CDR3 has 17 amino acids. V lost 5 bases, J lost 3 bases, and 10 bases stayed unmatched. CDR1 and CDR2 from the germline V gene are SGHVS and FQNEAQ. DNA for the CDR3: TGTGCCAGCAGCCTCCCGGGACAGGGAAGGGCTAATGAAAAACTGTTTTTT. Protein: CASSLPGQGRANEKLFF. Full variable domain (rest looked up from reference TRBV7-8 and TRBJ1-4): GAGVSQSPRYKVAKRGQDVALRCDPISGHVSLFWYQQALGQGPEFLTYFQNEAQLDKSGLPSDRFFAERPEGSVSTLKIQRTQQEDSAVYLCASSLPGQGRANEKLFFGSGTQLSVL.

This clonotype has at least ten counts. The chain couples TRBV5-1 to TRBJ2-1, with D tentatively TRBD2 (5 bases). V lost 5 bases to trimming and J lost 14 bases, with 20 bases between them. CDR3 size: 13 residues. Germline assignment: CDR1 SGHRS and CDR2 YFSETQ. CDR3 nucleotides: TGCGCCAGCAGGCTCGAAGAGGGTAGACGGAAGTTCTTC. Translated: CASRLEEGRRKFF.

The chain is built from TRBV5-1 and TRBJ2-1; D call uncertain. The germline V gene has CDR1 SGHRS and CDR2 YFSETQ. The CDR3 sequence is 14 residues long. The ends were cut back, 0 bases at V and 6 bases at J, with 10 bases in the middle. The chain's CDR3 is CASSLAGPLNEQFF. The CDR3, as DNA: TGCGCCAGCAGCTTGGCAGGTCCCCTCAATGAGCAGTTCTTC.

J is TRBJ1-4 and V is TRBV20-1; perhaps TRBD1 as D (6 bases). The V gene lost 3 bases and the J gene lost 8 bases, with 13 bases spanning the gap. The CDR3 is 13 amino acids. The V gene's germline CDR1 is DFQATT and CDR2 SNEGSKA (reference sequence). For the CDR3, the DNA is TGCAGTGCTAGTTCCGGGGGCGGCGAAAAACTGTTTTTT. Its protein is CSASSGGGEKLFF.

The sample holds many counts of this clonotype. The CDR3 bases are TGTGCCAGCCTAACGCGGCAGGGGCGAACAGATACGCAGTATTTT. As protein: CASLTRQGRTDTQYF. The chain is built from TRBV27 and TRBJ2-3; a possible D gene is TRBD1 (6 bases). Trimming cost V 8 bases and J 3 bases, with 18 bases left between them. CDR1 and CDR2 (germline): MNHEY, SMNVEV (reference sequence). The CDR3 covers 15 residues.

There are many counts of this clonotype. The rearrangement uses TRBV20-1 and TRBJ1-1; D is ambiguous. Trimming took off 3 bases at V and 1 base at J, with 9 bases between the two ends. The CDR3 extends over 13 amino acids. From germline, CDR1 is DFQATT and CDR2 SNEGSKA (reference sequence). CDR3: CSASVFGNTEAFF. As DNA, the CDR3 is TGCAGTGCTAGTGTCTTTGGGAACACTGAAGCTTTCTTT.

This clonotype appeared a single time. This chain connects TRBV11-2 to TRBJ2-2, with 11 bases aligning to TRBD1. V dropped 5 bases and J dropped 5; count of bases not matched to a gene: 4. The V gene's germline CDR1 is SGHAT and CDR2 FQNNGV. The CDR3 is 15 residues long. The chain's CDR3 is CASSTGTGGTGELFF. CDR3 DNA: TGTGCCAGCAGCACCGGGACAGGGGGTACCGGGGAGCTGTTTTTT.

Ten or more counts support this clonotype. The CDR3 reads CSVLRDPDTQYF. The CDR3 nucleotides read TGCAGCGTACTCAGGGATCCAGATACGCAGTATTTT. This rearrangement joins TRBV29-1 to TRBJ2-3, with a possible D match to TRBD1 (5 bases). The CDR3 loop spans 12 amino acids. Germline CDR1 is SQVTM and CDR2 is ANQGSEA. V dropped 6 bases and J dropped 4 bases, with 11 bases sitting between them.

The sample holds many counts of this clonotype. The rearrangement uses TRBV5-1 and TRBJ1-1, with D hard to call. The length of the CDR3 is 12 residues. Germline V gives CDR1 SGHRS, CDR2 YFSETQ. Trimming took 4 bases from V and 6 from J, leaving 10 bases between them. CDR3 nucleotides: TGCGCCAGCAGCGACGGGTGGGCTGAAGCTTTCTTT. Protein sequence: CASSDGWAEAFF. The entire variable domain, with the rest obtained from reference TRBV5-1 and TRBJ1-1, is as follows: KAGVTQTPRYLIKTRGQQVTLSCSPISGHRSVSWYQQTPGQGLQFLFEYFSETQRNKGNFPGRFSGRQFSNSRSEMNVSTLELGDSALYLCASSDGWAEAFFGQGTRLTVV.

This clonotype has only a few counts. The J gene is TRBJ2-3, the V gene TRBV6-1; D unclear. CDR3 size: 15 residues. The V end was cut by 7 bases, the J end by 2 bases, with 16 bases between. CDR1 is MNHNS and CDR2 is SASEGT in the germline V gene. The chain's CDR3 is CASNTAGDDTDTQYF. DNA of the CDR3: TGTGCCAGCAACACTGCCGGCGACGACACAGATACGCAGTATTTT.

This clonotype was detected ten times or more. The chain links TRBV5-1 to TRBJ2-2; D ambiguous. The CDR3 extends over 15 amino acids. The V and J ends lost 2 bases and 4 bases respectively, with 12 bases between them. Germline-derived CDR1 and CDR2 are SGHRS and YFSETQ. CDR3 DNA: TGCGCCAGCAGCTTACTGTCCGACTCCACCGGGGAGCTGTTTTTT. Translation: CASSLLSDSTGELFF.

This clonotype was seen more than once but under ten times. V gene TRBV20-1 combines with J gene TRBJ2-7; D is ambiguous. Germline V gives CDR1 DFQATT, CDR2 SNEGSKA (reference sequence). The CDR3 totals 15 residues. V lost 0 bases to trimming and J lost 4 bases, with 16 bases between them. The CDR3 reads CSARDQNGLLYEQYF. The CDR3 DNA reads TGCAGTGCTAGAGATCAGAACGGCCTACTTTACGAGCAGTACTTC.

This clonotype was counted only a few times. This chain connects TRBV5-6 to TRBJ1-6; D not certain. This CDR3 spans 15 amino acids. The germline gives CDR1 SGHDT, CDR2 YYEEEE. V was cut by 0 bases and J by 0 bases, with 4 bases left in between. The CDR3 is CASSLDLSYNSPLHF. The CDR3 DNA reads TGTGCCAGCAGCTTGGACCTCTCCTATAATTCACCCCTCCACTTT.

The chain is built from TRBV12-3 or TRBV12-4 and TRBJ1-2, with a possible D match to TRBD1 (5 bases). This CDR3 contains 11 residues. The germline V and J ends were trimmed by 7 bases and 8 bases, with 11 bases remaining between them. CDR3 region: CASTGGEGYTF. CDR3 bases: TGTGCCAGCACCGGGGGAGAGGGCTACACCTTC.

This sequence joins TRBV7-6 and TRBJ2-7; D is undetermined. This CDR3 is built from 15 residues. The V end lost 3 bases, the J end lost 4 bases, and 16 bases lay between the germline ends. Germline CDR1 and CDR2: SGHVS and FNYEAQ. In DNA form, the CDR3 reads TGTGCCAGCAGCTTGGCTTTCTCCCCAATGTACGAGCAGTACTTC. Translated, it gives CASSLAFSPMYEQYF.

This clonotype was observed a few times. The chain carries TRBV20-1 and TRBJ1-6, with TRBD1 matching over 7 bases. V was clipped by 0 bases and J by 4 bases; unmatched bases: 9. Germline values: CDR1 DFQATT, CDR2 SNEGSKA (reference sequence). The CDR3 is 17 residues long. The DNA for the CDR3 is TGCAGTGCTAGAGATCCCAACCCGGGACAGTATAATTCACCCCTCCACTTT. Protein: CSARDPNPGQYNSPLHF.

This clonotype was found many times. This chain connects TRBV20-1 to TRBJ1-2, with no clear D. V lost 6 bases and J 10 bases, leaving 18 bases between the germline ends. Germline lookup yields CDR1 DFQATT and CDR2 SNEGSKA (reference sequence). CDR3 size: 12 residues. The DNA for the CDR3 is TGCAGTGCCGTATCCGGGCCTGGGGTCTACACCTTC. Its protein is CSAVSGPGVYTF.

The sample holds a few counts of this clonotype. The gene calls are TRBV5-1 and TRBJ1-4; possible D gene TRBD1, 5 bases. CDR3 length: 15 residues. CDR1 and CDR2 from the germline V gene are SGHRS and YFSETQ. Trimming shortened V by 1 base and J by 1 base, and 8 bases separated the two germline ends. The CDR3 coding sequence is TGCGCCAGCAGCTTGTCGCAGGGAACTAATGAAAAACTGTTTTTT. It encodes CASSLSQGTNEKLFF.

The V call is TRBV20-1, the J call TRBJ2-5, with unresolved D. The CDR3 sequence is 11 residues long. V was clipped by 7 bases and J by 2 bases, with 8 bases between them. CDR1 and CDR2 (germline): DFQATT, SNEGSKA (reference sequence). This CDR3 reads CSGRIQETQYF. CDR3 nucleotides: TGCAGTGGTAGGATTCAAGAGACCCAGTACTTC.

This clonotype was counted only a few times. The rearrangement links TRBV28 to TRBJ1-5, with D perhaps TRBD1 (5 bases). Per germline, CDR1 MDHEN and CDR2 SYDVKM. Trimming took off 5 bases at V and 3 bases at J, with 11 bases between the two ends. The CDR3 consists of 14 residues. The chain's CDR3 is CASSTGAFNQPQHF. The CDR3 nucleotides are TGTGCCAGCAGTACCGGGGCGTTCAATCAGCCCCAGCATTTT.

This clonotype was counted many times. The J gene is TRBJ1-6, the V gene TRBV7-2, with D possibly matching TRBD1 (5 bases). The CDR3 consists of 14 residues. Germline loops: CDR1 SGHTA, CDR2 FQGNSA. The V gene lost 5 bases and the J gene lost 5 bases, with 10 bases spanning the gap. The CDR3 DNA sequence: TGTGCCAGCAGCCCCCGACAGAATAATTCACCCCTCCACTTT. Translating it yields CASSPRQNNSPLHF.